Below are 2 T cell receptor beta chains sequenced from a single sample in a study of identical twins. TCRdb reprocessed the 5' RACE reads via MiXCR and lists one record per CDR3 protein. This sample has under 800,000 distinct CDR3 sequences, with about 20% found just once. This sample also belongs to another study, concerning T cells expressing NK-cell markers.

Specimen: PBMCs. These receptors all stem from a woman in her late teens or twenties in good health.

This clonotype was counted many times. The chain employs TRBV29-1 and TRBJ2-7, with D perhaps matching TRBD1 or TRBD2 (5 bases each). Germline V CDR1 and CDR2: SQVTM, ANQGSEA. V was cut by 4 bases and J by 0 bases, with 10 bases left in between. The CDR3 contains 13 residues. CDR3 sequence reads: CSVGGTPSYEQYF. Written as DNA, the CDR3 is TGCAGCGTTGGTGGGACGCCCTCCTACGAGCAGTACTTC.

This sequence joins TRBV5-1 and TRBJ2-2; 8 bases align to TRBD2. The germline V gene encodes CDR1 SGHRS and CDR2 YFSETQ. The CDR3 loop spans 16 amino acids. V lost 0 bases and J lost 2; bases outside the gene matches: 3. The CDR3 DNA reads TGCGCCAGCAGCTTGGGTAGCGGGGTAAACACCGGGGAGCTGTTTTTT. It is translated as CASSLGSGVNTGELFF.